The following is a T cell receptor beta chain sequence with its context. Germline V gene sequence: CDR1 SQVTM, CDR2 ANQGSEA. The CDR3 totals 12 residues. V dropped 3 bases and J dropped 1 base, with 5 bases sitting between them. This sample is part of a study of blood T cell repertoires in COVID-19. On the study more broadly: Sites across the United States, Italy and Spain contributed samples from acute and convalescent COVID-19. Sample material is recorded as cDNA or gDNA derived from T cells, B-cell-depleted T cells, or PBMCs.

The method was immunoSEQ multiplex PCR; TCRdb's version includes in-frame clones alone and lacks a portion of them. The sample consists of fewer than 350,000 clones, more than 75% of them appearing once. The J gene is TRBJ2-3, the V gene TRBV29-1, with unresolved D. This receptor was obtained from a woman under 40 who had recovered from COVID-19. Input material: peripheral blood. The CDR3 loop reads CSVDLGTDTQYF. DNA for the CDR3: TGCAGCGTTGACTTAGGCACAGATACGCAGTATTTT.